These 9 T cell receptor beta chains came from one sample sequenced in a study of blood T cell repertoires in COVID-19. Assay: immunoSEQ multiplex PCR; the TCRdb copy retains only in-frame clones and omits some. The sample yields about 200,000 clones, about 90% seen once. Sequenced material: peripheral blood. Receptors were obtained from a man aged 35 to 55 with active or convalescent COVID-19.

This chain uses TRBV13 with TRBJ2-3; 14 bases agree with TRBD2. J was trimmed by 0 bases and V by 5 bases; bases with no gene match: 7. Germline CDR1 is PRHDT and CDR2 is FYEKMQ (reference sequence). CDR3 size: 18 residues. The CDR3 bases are TGTGCCAGCAGCCGGGGACTAGCGGGGGACGTAAGCACAGATACGCAGTATTTT. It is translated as CASSRGLAGDVSTDTQYF.

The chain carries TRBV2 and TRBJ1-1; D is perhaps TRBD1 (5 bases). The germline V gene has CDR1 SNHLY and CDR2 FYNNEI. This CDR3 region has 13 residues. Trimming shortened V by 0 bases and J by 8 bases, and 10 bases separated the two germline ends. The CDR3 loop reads CASSEAGEGEAFF. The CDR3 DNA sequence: TGTGCCAGCAGTGAAGCAGGGGAAGGGGAAGCTTTCTTT.

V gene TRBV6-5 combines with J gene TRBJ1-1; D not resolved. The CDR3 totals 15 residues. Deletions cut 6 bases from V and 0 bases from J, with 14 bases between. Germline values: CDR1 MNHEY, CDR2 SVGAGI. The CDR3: CASSLSSSMNTEAFF. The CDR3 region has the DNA TGTGCCAGCAGCCTTTCGTCGAGTATGAACACTGAAGCTTTCTTT.

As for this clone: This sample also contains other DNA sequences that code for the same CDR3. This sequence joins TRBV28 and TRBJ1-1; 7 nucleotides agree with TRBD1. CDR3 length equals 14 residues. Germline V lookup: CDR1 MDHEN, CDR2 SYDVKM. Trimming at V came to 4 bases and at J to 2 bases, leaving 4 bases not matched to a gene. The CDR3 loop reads CASSSGTANTEAFF. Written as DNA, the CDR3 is TGTGCCAGCAGTTCCGGGACAGCCAACACTGAAGCTTTCTTT. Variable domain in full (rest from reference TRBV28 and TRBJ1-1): DVKVTQSSRYLVKRTGEKVFLECVQDMDHENMFWYRQDPGLGLRLIYFSYDVKMKEKGDIPEGYSVSREKKERFSLILESASTNQTSMYLCASSSGTANTEAFFGQGTRLTVV.

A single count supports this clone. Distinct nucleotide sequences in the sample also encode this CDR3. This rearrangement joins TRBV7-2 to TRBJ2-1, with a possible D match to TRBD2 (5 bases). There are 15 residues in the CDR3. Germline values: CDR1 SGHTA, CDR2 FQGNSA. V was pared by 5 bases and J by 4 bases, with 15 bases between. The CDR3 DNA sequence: TGTGCCAGCAGCCCGGGGTCAGGTGTTTACAATGAGCAGTTCTTC. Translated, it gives CASSPGSGVYNEQFF.

In DNA, the CDR3 is TGTGCCAGCAGCCCCGGGACAGCCATAATGAACACTGAAGCTTTCTTT. Residues: CASSPGTAIMNTEAFF. The rearrangement joins TRBV7-6 to TRBJ1-1; 7 nucleotides align to TRBD1. Germline loops: CDR1 SGHVS, CDR2 FNYEAQ. The junction had 9 bases not matched to a gene; V was cut back by 5 bases and J by 0 bases. The CDR3 runs to 16 residues.

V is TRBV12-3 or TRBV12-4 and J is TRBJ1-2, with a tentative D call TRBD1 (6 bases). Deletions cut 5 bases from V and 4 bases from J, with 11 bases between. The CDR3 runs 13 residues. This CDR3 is CASSPGHIYGYTF. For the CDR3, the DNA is TGTGCCAGCAGTCCGGGACACATCTATGGCTACACCTTC.

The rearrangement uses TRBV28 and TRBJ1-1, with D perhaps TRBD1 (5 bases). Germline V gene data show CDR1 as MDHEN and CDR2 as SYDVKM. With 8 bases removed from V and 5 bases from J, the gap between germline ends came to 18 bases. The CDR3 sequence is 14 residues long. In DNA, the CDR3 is TGTGCCAGCTCCCCCGGTGGGGGAGGAACTGAAGCTTTCTTT. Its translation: CASSPGGGGTEAFF.

The CDR3 protein is CSVEERAGGWYEQYF. The CDR3 nucleotides are TGCAGCGTTGAAGAAAGGGCAGGGGGATGGTACGAGCAGTACTTC. V is TRBV29-1 and J is TRBJ2-7; TRBD1 agrees at 7 bases. CDR1 is SQVTM and CDR2 is ANQGSEA in the germline V gene. The junction had 9 bases not matched to a gene; V was cut back by 0 bases and J by 4 bases. CDR3 size: 15 residues.